This T cell receptor beta chain comes out of a study of OX40 agonist ivuxolimab in advanced cancers. Study background: Patients got intravenous ivuxolimab at 0.01 to 10 mg/kg every 2 weeks. Those treated in dose escalation had hepatocellular carcinoma, melanoma, renal cell cancer or head and neck cancer. Partial responses occurred in Three dose-escalation patients, one with hepatocellular carcinoma and two with cutaneous melanoma.

Regarding this clone: Its antigen remains unidentified.

Germline V lookup: CDR1 MDHEN, CDR2 SYDVKM. The CDR3 consists of 14 residues. V lost 10 bases and J lost 0, with 13 bases in between. Study-wide results and caveats: In CD8+ T cells, expanded clones were on average more numerous than in CD4+.

This table comes from immunoSEQ multiplex PCR, and its TCRdb copy is limited to in-frame clones, with some not included. In the table there are roughly 93,000 clones, about 89% of which are singletons. V and J are TRBV28 and TRBJ1-3; D possibly corresponds to TRBD1 (5 bases). The sample was CD4+ or CD8+ T cells sorted from blood, taken in a trial of the OX40 agonist ivuxolimab. The receptor was derived from an adult with an advanced solid tumor such as melanoma, head and neck, liver or kidney cancer. The CDR3 region is CATRDSISGNTIYF. DNA of the CDR3: TGTGCCACCAGGGACTCAATCTCTGGAAACACCATATATTTT.